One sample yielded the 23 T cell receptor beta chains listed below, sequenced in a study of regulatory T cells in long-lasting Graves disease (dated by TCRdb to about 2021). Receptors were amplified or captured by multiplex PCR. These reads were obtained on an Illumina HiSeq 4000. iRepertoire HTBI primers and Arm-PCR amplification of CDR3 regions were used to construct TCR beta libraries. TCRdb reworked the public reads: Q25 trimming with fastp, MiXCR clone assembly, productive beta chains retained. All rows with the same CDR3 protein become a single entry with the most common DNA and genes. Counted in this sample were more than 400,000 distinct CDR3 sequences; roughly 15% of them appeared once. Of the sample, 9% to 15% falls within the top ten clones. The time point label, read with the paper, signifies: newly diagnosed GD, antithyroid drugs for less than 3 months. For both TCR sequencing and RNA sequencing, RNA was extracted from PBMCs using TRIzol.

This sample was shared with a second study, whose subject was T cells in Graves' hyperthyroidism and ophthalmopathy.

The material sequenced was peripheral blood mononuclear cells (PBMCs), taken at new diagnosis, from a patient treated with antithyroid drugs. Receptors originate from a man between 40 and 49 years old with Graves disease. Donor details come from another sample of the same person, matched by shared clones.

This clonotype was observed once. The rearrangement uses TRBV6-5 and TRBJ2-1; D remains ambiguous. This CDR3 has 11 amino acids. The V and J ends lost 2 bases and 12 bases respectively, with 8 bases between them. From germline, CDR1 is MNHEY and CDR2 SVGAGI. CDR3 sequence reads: CASSYGEGQFF. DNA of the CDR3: TGTGCCAGCAGTTACGGAGAAGGGCAGTTCTTC.

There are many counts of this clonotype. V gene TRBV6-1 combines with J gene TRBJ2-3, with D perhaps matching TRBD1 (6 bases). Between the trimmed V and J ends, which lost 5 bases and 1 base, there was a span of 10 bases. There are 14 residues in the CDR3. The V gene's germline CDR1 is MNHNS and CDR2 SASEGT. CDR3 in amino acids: CASSMTGGTDTQYF. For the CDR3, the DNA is TGTGCCAGCAGTATGACAGGAGGCACAGATACGCAGTATTTT.

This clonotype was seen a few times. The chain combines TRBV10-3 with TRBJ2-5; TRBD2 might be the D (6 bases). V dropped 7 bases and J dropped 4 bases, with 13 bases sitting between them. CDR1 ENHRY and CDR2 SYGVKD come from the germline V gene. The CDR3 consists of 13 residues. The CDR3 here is CAITGTAGETQYF. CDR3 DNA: TGTGCCATCACTGGGACTGCGGGAGAGACCCAGTACTTC.

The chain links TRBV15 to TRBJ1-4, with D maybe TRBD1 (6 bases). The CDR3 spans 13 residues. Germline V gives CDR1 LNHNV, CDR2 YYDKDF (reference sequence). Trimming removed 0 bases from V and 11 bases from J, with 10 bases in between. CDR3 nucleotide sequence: TGTGCCACCAGCAGAGAACAGGGCGTTAAACTGTTTTTT. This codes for CATSREQGVKLFF.

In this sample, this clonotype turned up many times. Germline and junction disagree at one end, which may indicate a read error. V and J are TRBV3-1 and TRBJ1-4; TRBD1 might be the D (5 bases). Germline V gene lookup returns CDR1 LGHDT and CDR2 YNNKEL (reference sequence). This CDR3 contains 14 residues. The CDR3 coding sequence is TGTGCCAGCAGACAAGCAGGGTTGGCTGAAAAACTGTTTTTT. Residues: CASRQAGLAEKLFF.

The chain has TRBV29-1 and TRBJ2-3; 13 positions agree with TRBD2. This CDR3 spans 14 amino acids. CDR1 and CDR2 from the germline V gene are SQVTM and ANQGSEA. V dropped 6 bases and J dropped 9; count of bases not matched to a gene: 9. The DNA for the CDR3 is TGCAGCGTCCGTACTAGCGGGAGGGGCGGAACGCAGTATTTT. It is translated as CSVRTSGRGGTQYF.

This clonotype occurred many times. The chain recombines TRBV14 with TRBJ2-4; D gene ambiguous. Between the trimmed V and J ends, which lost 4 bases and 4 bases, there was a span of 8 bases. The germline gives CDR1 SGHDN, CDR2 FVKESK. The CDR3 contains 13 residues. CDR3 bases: TGTGCCAGCAGCCCGACGGTGAAAAACATTCAGTACTTC. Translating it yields CASSPTVKNIQYF. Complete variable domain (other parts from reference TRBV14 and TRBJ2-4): EAGVTQFPSHSVIEKGQTVTLRCDPISGHDNLYWYRRVMGKEIKFLLHFVKESKQDESGMPNNRFLAERTGGTYSTLKVQPAELEDSGVYFCASSPTVKNIQYFGAGTRLSVL.

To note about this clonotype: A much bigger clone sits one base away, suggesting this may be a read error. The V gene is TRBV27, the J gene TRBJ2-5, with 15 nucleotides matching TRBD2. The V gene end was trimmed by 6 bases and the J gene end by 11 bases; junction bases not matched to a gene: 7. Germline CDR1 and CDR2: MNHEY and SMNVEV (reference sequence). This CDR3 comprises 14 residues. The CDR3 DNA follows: TGTGCCAGCAGAAGGACTAGCGGGGGGGTGGGTCAGTACTTC. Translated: CASRRTSGGVGQYF.

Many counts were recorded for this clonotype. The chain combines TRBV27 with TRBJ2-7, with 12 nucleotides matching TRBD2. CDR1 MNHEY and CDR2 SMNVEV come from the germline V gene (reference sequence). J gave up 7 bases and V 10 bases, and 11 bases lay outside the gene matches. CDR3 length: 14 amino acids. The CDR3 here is CATAPGLAGLEQYF. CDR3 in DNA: TGTGCCACTGCGCCGGGACTAGCGGGCCTGGAGCAGTACTTC.

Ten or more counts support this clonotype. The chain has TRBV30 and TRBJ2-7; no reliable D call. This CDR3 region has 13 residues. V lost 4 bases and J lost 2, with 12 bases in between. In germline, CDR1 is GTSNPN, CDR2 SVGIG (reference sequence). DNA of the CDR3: TGTGCCTGGACCAAAGTGGTGACCTACGAGCAGTACTTC. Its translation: CAWTKVVTYEQYF.

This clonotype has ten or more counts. The CDR3 sequence is CASSLNRQGVYTF. CDR3 in DNA: TGTGCCAGCAGCTTAAACCGACAGGGGGTCTACACCTTC. V usage is TRBV7-3 and J usage is TRBJ1-2; TRBD1 matches at 9 bases. V was pared by 1 base and J by 10 bases, with 4 bases of the junction left unmatched. The CDR3 contains 13 residues. In germline, CDR1 is SGHTA, CDR2 FQGTGA.

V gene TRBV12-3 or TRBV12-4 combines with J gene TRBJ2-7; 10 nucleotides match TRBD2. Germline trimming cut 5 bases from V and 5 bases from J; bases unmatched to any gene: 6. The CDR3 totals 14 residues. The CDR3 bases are TGTGCCAGCAGTCTATCAAGCGGGAGGGACGAGCAGTACTTC. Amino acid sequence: CASSLSSGRDEQYF.

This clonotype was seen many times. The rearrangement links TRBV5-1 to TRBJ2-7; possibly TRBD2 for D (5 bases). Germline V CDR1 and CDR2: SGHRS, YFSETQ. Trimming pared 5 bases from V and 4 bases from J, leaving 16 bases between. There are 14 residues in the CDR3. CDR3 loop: CASRGILSGYEQYF. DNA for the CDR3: TGCGCCAGCAGAGGGATCTTGTCGGGATACGAGCAGTACTTC. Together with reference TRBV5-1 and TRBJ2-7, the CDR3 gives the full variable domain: KAGVTQTPRYLIKTRGQQVTLSCSPISGHRSVSWYQQTPGQGLQFLFEYFSETQRNKGNFPGRFSGRQFSNSRSEMNVSTLELGDSALYLCASRGILSGYEQYFGPGTRLTVT.

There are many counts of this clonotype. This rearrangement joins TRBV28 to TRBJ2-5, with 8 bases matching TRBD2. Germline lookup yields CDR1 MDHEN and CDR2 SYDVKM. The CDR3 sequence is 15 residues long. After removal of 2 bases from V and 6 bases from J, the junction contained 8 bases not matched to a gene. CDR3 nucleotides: TGTGCCAGCAGTTTAGAGCGGGAGAGGGGAAAGACCCAGTACTTC. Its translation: CASSLERERGKTQYF.

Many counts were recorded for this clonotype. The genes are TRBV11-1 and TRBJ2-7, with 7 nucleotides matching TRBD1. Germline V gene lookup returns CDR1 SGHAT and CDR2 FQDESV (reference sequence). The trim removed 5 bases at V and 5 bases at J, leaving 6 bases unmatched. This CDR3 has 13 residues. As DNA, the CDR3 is TGTGCCAGCAGCGACCGGGACAGAGACGAGCAGTACTTC. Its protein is CASSDRDRDEQYF.

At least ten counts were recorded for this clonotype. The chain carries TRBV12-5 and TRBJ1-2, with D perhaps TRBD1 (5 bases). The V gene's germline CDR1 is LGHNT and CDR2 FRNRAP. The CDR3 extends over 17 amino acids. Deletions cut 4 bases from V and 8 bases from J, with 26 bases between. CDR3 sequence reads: CASGSEPTATLGRGYTF. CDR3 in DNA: TGTGCTAGTGGTTCCGAACCGACAGCCACACTTGGCAGGGGCTACACCTTC.

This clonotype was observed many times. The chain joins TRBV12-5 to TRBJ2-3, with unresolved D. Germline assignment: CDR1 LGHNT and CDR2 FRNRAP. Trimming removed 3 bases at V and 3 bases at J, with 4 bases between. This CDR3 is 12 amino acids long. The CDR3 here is CASGFLTDTQYF. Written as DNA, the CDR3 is TGTGCTAGTGGTTTTTTGACAGATACGCAGTATTTT.

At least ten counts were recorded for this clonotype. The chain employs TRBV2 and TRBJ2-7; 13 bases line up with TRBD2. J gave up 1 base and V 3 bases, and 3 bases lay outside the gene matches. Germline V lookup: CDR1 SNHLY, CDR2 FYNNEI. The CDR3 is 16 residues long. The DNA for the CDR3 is TGTGCCAGCAGTGAGGTACTAGCGGGAGGGTCCTACGAGCAGTACTTC. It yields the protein CASSEVLAGGSYEQYF. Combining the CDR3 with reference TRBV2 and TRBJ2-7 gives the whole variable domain EPEVTQTPSHQVTQMGQEVILRCVPISNHLYFYWYRQILGQKVEFLVSFYNNEISEKSEIFDDQFSVERPDGSNFTLKIRSTKLEDSAMYFCASSEVLAGGSYEQYFGPGTRLTVT.

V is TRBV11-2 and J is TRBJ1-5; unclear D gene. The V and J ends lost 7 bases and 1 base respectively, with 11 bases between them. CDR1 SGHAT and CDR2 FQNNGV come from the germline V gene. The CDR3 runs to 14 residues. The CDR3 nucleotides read TGTGCCAGCACTTCCGGGAGCAGCAATCAGCCCCAGCATTTT. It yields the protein CASTSGSSNQPQHF.

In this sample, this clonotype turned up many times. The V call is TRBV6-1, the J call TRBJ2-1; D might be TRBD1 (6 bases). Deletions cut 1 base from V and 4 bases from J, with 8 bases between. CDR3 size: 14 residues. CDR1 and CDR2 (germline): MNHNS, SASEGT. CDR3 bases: TGTGCCAGCAGTGAAGACGGGACATACAATGAGCAGTTCTTC. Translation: CASSEDGTYNEQFF.

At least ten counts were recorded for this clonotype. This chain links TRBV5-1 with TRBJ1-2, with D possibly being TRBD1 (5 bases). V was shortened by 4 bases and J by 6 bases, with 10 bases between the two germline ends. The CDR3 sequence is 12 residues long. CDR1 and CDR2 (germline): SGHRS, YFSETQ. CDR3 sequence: CASSPGAHGYTF. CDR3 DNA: TGCGCCAGCAGCCCTGGGGCCCATGGCTACACCTTC.

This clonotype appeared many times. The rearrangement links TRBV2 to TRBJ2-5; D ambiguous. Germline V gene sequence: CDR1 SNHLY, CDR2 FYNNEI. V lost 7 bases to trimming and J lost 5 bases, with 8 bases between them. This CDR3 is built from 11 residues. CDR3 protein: CASTPRETQYF. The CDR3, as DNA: TGTGCCAGCACCCCTCGGGAGACCCAGTACTTC.

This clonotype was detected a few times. CDR3 bases: TGTGCCAGCAGCTTAATGCGGGACAGGGGGTTCTCTGGGGCCAACGTCCTGACTTTC. Translating it yields CASSLMRDRGFSGANVLTF. The gene calls are TRBV11-2 and TRBJ2-6; 11 bases are a match to TRBD1. CDR1 SGHAT and CDR2 FQNNGV come from the germline V gene. CDR3 size: 19 residues. Trimming at V came to 2 bases and at J to 0 bases, leaving 6 bases not matched to a gene.